Here is one T cell receptor beta chain with its context. The data stem from a study of T cell changes during pregnancy in multiple sclerosis. V was shortened by 3 bases and J by 4 bases, with 9 bases between the two germline ends. The CDR3 covers 13 residues. The germline CDR1 and CDR2 sequences are WSHSY and SAAADI. Profiled with immunoSEQ multiplex PCR; TCRdb holds only in-frame clones, not every one. The table shows some 45,000 clones, with roughly 94% occurring only once. This clonotype originated in a female donor with multiple sclerosis, enrolled in a pregnancy study. Here the sequenced sample was CD8+ T cells from peripheral blood mononuclear cells, taken in the first trimester of pregnancy. The rearrangement uses TRBV10-2 and TRBJ1-1; D call uncertain. CDR3 DNA sequence: TGCGCCAGCAGTGACCGCGGGGTCACTGAAGCTTTCTTT. It encodes CASSDRGVTEAFF.